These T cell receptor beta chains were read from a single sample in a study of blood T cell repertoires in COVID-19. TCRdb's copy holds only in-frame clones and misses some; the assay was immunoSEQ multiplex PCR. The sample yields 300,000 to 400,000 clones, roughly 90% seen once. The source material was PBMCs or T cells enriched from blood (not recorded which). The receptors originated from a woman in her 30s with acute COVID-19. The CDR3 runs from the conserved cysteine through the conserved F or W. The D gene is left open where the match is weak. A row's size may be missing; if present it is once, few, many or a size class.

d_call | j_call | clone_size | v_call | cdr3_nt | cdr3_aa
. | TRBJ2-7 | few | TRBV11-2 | TGTGCCAGCAGCGCGACACGGACTCGGGACGAGCAGTACTTC | CASSATRTRDEQYF
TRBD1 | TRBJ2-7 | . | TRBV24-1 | TGTGCCACCAACCGACAGGGTTTATCCTACGAGCAGTACTTC | CATNRQGLSYEQYF
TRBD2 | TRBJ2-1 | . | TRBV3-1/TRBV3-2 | TGTGCCAGCGCCCCTGGCAGCGGGGCTTACAATGAGCAGTTCTTC | CASAPGSGAYNEQFF
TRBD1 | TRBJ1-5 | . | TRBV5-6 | TGTGCCAGCAGCTTGTTCGGGACAGGGAGACAGCCCCAGCATTTT | CASSLFGTGRQPQHF
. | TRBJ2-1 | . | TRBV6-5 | TGTGCCAGCAGTAGCAGGGTCTATGAGCAGTTCTTC | CASSSRVYEQFF
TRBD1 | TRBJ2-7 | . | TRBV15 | TGTGCCACCAGCAACTACAGGGGGGCTCCCTACGAGCAGTACTTC | CATSNYRGAPYEQYF
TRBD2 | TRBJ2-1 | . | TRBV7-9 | TGTGCCAGCAGCTCGTCGCTAGCGGGGGACCACAATGAGCAGTTCTTC | CASSSSLAGDHNEQFF
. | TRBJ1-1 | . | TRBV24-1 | TGTGCCACCAGTGACCCAACAGAGGAAGCTTTCTTT | CATSDPTEEAFF
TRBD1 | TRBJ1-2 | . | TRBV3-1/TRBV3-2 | TGTGCCAGCAGCCAAGACCTCCGGGACAGGGCCTATGGCTACACCTTC | CASSQDLRDRAYGYTF
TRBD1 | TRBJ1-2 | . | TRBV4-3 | TGCGCCAGCAGCCCGGGACAGGGATATGGCTACACCTTC | CASSPGQGYGYTF
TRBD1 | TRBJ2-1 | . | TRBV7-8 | TGTGCCAGCAGCCTGGGGACAGGGGGCTTCGATGAGCAGTTCTTC | CASSLGTGGFDEQFF
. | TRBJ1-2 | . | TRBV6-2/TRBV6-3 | TGTGCCAGCAGTTACACCCCGGACGGTCGGGGTTATGGCTACACCTTC | CASSYTPDGRGYGYTF
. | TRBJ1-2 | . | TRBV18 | TGTGCCAGCTCACCCCAAATGGAGCCCGCGGCCGATGGCTACACCTTC | CASSPQMEPAADGYTF
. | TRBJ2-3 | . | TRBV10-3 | TGTGCCATCAGTGTAGCCCCAAGGGGCCGGGATACGCAGTATTTT | CAISVAPRGRDTQYF
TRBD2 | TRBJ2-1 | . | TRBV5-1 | TGCGCCAGCAGCTTCGGGGGGGCTAATGAGCAGTTCTTC | CASSFGGANEQFF
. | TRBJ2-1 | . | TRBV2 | TGTGCCGGCCACGAACTTCGCCGGGACACTTACAATGAGCAGTTCTTC | CAGHELRRDTYNEQFF
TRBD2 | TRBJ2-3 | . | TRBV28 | TGTGCCAGCAGTTTCCAAGCGGGGAGCACAGATACGCAGTATTTT | CASSFQAGSTDTQYF
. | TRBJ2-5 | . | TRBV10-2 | TGCGCCAGCAGCCCATGGGACTCGCGGTACCAAGAGACCCAGTACTTC | CASSPWDSRYQETQYF
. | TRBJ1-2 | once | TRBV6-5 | TGTGCCAGCAGCTCGGAGAGTATTTCAGGGGATGGCTACACCTTC | CASSSESISGDGYTF
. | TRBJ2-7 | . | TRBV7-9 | TGTGCCAGCAGCTTTGGAGGGCCCACCTACGAGCAGTACTTC | CASSFGGPTYEQYF
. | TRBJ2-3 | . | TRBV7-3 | TGTGCCAGCAAAGCTGCAAACTTAGATACGCAGTATTTT | CASKAANLDTQYF
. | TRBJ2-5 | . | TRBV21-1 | TGTGCCAGCAGCAAAGCCCGGGACAGGGGTAAGGGGGAGACCCAGTACTTC | CASSKARDRGKGETQYF
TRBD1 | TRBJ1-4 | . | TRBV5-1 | TGCGCCAGCAGCTCCGGACAGGGAAGGCTTAATGAAAAACTGTTTTTT | CASSSGQGRLNEKLFF
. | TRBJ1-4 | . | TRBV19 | TGTGCCAGTAGAAAGACAGGCGAGAATGAAAAACTGTTTTTT | CASRKTGENEKLFF
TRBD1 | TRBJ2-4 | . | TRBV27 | TGTGCCAGCAGGCGGACAGGGGGAAACATTCAGTACTTC | CASRRTGGNIQYF
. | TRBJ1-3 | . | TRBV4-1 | TGCGCCAGCAGCCAAAGAGAGGGCTCTGGAAACACCATATATTTT | CASSQREGSGNTIYF
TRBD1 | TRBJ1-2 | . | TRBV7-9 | TGTGCCAGCAAAAGGACAGGGGGGGATGGCTACACCTTC | CASKRTGGDGYTF
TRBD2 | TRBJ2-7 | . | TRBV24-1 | TGTGCCACCAGTGAACCCTCAGCGGGGGGCTACGAGCAGTACTTC | CATSEPSAGGYEQYF
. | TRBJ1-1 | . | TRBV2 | TGTGCCAGCGGAGGGTGGGCTGAAGCTTTCTTT | CASGGWAEAFF
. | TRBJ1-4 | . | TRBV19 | TGTGCCAGTAGTTTCCTGATGCAGGGAGGTGAAAAACTGTTTTTT | CASSFLMQGGEKLFF
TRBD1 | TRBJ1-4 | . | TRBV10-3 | TGTGCCATCAGTGAGTCGACGACAGGGGGCATTGTAAGGAATGAAAAACTGTTTTTT | CAISESTTGGIVRNEKLFF
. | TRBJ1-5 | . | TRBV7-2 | TGTGCCAGCAGCCCCCTAAATCAGCCCCAGCATTTT | CASSPLNQPQHF
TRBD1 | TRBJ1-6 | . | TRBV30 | TGTGCCTCCTCCGGACAGGGGCCCTATAATTCACCCCTCCACTTT | CASSGQGPYNSPLHF
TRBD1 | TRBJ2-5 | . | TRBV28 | TGTGCCATTCGGACAGGATACCGCCAGTACTTC | CAIRTGYRQYF
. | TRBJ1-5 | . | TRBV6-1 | TGTGCCAGCAGTGACCCAGGCAGAAGCAATCAGCCCCAGCATTTT | CASSDPGRSNQPQHF
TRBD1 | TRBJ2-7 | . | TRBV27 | TGTGCCACAAGGTCAGGGGGCGAATACGAGCAGTACTTC | CATRSGGEYEQYF
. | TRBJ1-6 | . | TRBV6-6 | TGTGCCAGCAGGACCCTCGGACAAACTAATTCACCCCTCCACTTT | CASRTLGQTNSPLHF
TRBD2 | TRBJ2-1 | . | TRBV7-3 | TGTGCCAGCAGCTTAACGGCGGGACGGTGGCTAGCGGACTACAATGAGCAGTTCTTC | CASSLTAGRWLADYNEQFF
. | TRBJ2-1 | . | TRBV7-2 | TGTGCCAGCAGCCGGATAACGGGGAGCTCCTACAATGAGCAGTTCTTC | CASSRITGSSYNEQFF
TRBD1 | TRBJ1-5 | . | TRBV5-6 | TGTGCCAGCAGCCGGCGGACAGGGTCCGTCAATCAGCCCCAGCATTTT | CASSRRTGSVNQPQHF
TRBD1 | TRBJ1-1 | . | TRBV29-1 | TGCAGCGTTGTGGTACAGGGGACGATCACTGAAGCTTTCTTT | CSVVVQGTITEAFF
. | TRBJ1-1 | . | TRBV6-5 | TGTGCCAGCAGCGATGACCAGGTGAACACTGAAGCTTTCTTT | CASSDDQVNTEAFF
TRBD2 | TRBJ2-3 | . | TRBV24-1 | TGTGCCACCAGTGATGGTAGCGGGGCCAGGGGTACGCAGTATTTT | CATSDGSGARGTQYF
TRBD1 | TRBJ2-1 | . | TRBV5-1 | TGCGCCAGCAGCCCCCCAACAGGGGTAGGCAATGAGCAGTTCTTC | CASSPPTGVGNEQFF
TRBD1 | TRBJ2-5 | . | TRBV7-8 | TGTGCCAGCAACGCCGGGACAGGGTCCCAAGAGACCCAGTACTTC | CASNAGTGSQETQYF